The 29 T cell receptor beta chains below were found in one sample sequenced in a study of T-cell reconstitution after alpha-beta-depleted transplantation in children. During its preparation, the TCRbeta library received unique molecular identifiers. TCRdb ran MiXCR on the PCR reads and lists one entry per CDR3 protein. Of around 400,000 distinct CDR3 sequences in the sample, about a tenth were seen once. The material sequenced was PBMCs from the stem cell graft donor, taken from the stem cell graft. These receptors came from a human donor who donated a stem cell graft to a child with acute myeloid leukemia.

Only a few counts were recorded for this clonotype. The rearrangement uses TRBV5-1 and TRBJ1-4, with 7 positions matching TRBD1. Germline trimming cut 4 bases from V and 5 bases from J; bases unmatched to any gene: 17. The CDR3 contains 18 residues. Per the germline V gene, CDR1 is SGHRS and CDR2 is YFSETQ. CDR3 sequence: CASSPISPGTAKNEKLFF. CDR3 in DNA: TGCGCCAGCAGCCCCATATCACCCGGGACAGCTAAAAATGAAAAACTGTTTTTT.

The rearrangement joins TRBV18 to TRBJ2-3; 9 bases line up with TRBD1. Germline V CDR1 and CDR2: KGHSH, LQKENI. There are 15 residues in the CDR3. V lost 4 bases to trimming and J lost 3 bases; unmatched junction nucleotides: 5. The CDR3 DNA follows: TGTGCCAGCTCACTACAGGGGGCGCGGACAGATACGCAGTATTTT. This gives the protein CASSLQGARTDTQYF.

The chain recombines TRBV20-1 with TRBJ1-5; D unresolved. The CDR3 covers 12 residues. Deletions cut 5 bases from V and 0 bases from J, with 5 bases between. Germline V gene lookup returns CDR1 DFQATT and CDR2 SNEGSKA (reference sequence). CDR3 bases: TGCAGTGCTTCTAATAGCAATCAGCCCCAGCATTTT. The encoded protein is CSASNSNQPQHF.

This clonotype was seen more than once but under ten times. The rearrangement uses TRBV5-5 and TRBJ2-5; TRBD1 matches 8 bases. V was clipped by 1 base and J by 2 bases; unmatched bases: 4. Germline V gene lookup returns CDR1 SGHKS and CDR2 YYEKEE (reference sequence). The CDR3 has 15 residues. This CDR3 is CASSLWTGSQETQYF. The CDR3 bases are TGTGCCAGCAGCTTGTGGACAGGGTCACAAGAGACCCAGTACTTC.

This clonotype was counted a few times. This rearrangement joins TRBV7-2 to TRBJ2-3, with no clear D. V shed 2 bases and J shed 3 bases, with 15 bases lying between them. Germline values: CDR1 SGHTA, CDR2 FQGNSA. This CDR3 is built from 16 residues. The CDR3 here is CASSLRSALGTDTQYF. CDR3 coding DNA: TGTGCCAGCAGCTTACGATCGGCTCTTGGGACAGATACGCAGTATTTT.

This clonotype was recorded many times. The chain has TRBV14 and TRBJ2-1; 9 bases map to TRBD2. The CDR3 covers 14 residues. Trimming cost V 4 bases and J 4 bases; bases outside gene matches: 2. In germline, CDR1 is SGHDN, CDR2 FVKESK. CDR3 loop: CASSRTSAYNEQFF. The CDR3 bases are TGTGCCAGCAGCCGGACTAGCGCGTACAATGAGCAGTTCTTC.

In this sample, this clonotype turned up many times. The V gene is TRBV18, the J gene TRBJ2-1, with TRBD2 matching 12 bases. Germline V gene data show CDR1 as KGHSH and CDR2 as LQKENI. The CDR3 sequence is 18 residues long. Trimming took 4 bases from V and 0 from J; bases not matched to a gene: 7. The CDR3 DNA reads TGTGCCAGCTCACAACTAGCGGGAGGTGAAGGCTCCTACAATGAGCAGTTCTTC. This translates into CASSQLAGGEGSYNEQFF.

The sample holds many counts of this clonotype. The chain carries TRBV5-5 and TRBJ2-2; D remains unclear. The CDR3 extends over 12 amino acids. The germline gives CDR1 SGHKS, CDR2 YYEKEE (reference sequence). Trimming left V 5 bases short and J 7 bases short, with 9 bases between. This CDR3 is CASRELGGELFF. DNA of the CDR3: TGTGCCAGCAGAGAACTCGGCGGGGAGCTGTTTTTT.

This sequence joins TRBV2 and TRBJ2-1; TRBD1 matches 10 bases. V was clipped by 6 bases and J by 8 bases; unmatched bases: 7. The germline CDR1 and CDR2 sequences are SNHLY and FYNNEI. There are 14 residues in the CDR3. The CDR3 region has the DNA TGTGCCAGCAGGCCGGGACAGGGGATGTATGAGCAGTTCTTC. It translates to CASRPGQGMYEQFF.

In DNA, the CDR3 is TGTGCCTGGGGGAAACAGGTCAACTATGGCTACACCTTC. The encoded protein is CAWGKQVNYGYTF. The chain combines TRBV30 with TRBJ1-2; D is possibly TRBD1 (5 bases). V was clipped by 5 bases and J by 2 bases, with 12 bases between them. This CDR3 has 13 residues. Germline V gene data show CDR1 as GTSNPN and CDR2 as SVGIG (reference sequence).

This chain uses TRBV15 with TRBJ2-7; no clear D gene. The CDR3 contains 12 residues. The ends were cut back, 5 bases at V and 4 bases at J, with 9 bases in the middle. The germline V gene encodes CDR1 LNHNV and CDR2 YYDKDF (reference sequence). CDR3 residues: CATSGEGYEQYF. CDR3 nucleotide sequence: TGTGCCACCAGCGGGGAAGGGTACGAGCAGTACTTC.

This clonotype appeared many times. The chain recombines TRBV7-2 with TRBJ2-5, with 8 bases fitting TRBD2. There are 17 residues in the CDR3. With V trimmed by 1 base and J by 5 bases, 12 bases remained unmatched. Germline V gene sequence: CDR1 SGHTA, CDR2 FQGNSA. CDR3 sequence reads: CASSLVGSGTAYETQYF. CDR3 nucleotides: TGTGCCAGCAGCTTAGTCGGTAGCGGGACGGCTTATGAGACCCAGTACTTC.

This clonotype was picked up many times. V and J are TRBV5-1 and TRBJ1-1, with D perhaps matching TRBD1 (5 bases). The germline CDR1 and CDR2 sequences are SGHRS and YFSETQ. The length of the CDR3 is 13 residues. Trimming cost V 4 bases and J 3 bases, with 10 bases left between them. For the CDR3, the DNA is TGCGCCAGCAGCATGGACATAGACACTGAAGCTTTCTTT. Its translation is CASSMDIDTEAFF.

The chain carries TRBV6-5 and TRBJ2-1; D possibly uses TRBD1 or TRBD2 (7 bases each). CDR3 length: 13 amino acids. Germline V gene lookup returns CDR1 MNHEY and CDR2 SVGAGI. V lost 11 bases, J lost 6 bases, and 17 bases lay in between. DNA for the CDR3: TGTGCCGTTTCAGGGGGGGGCGTCAATGAGCAGTTCTTC. Residues: CAVSGGGVNEQFF.

This clonotype was observed a handful of times. The chain combines TRBV6-1 with TRBJ2-1; D could derive from TRBD1 or TRBD2 (6 bases each). Trimming left V 8 bases short and J 0 bases short, with 14 bases between. The CDR3 runs 15 residues. From germline, CDR1 is MNHNS and CDR2 SASEGT. The CDR3 protein is CASSEGGSSYNEQFF. DNA of the CDR3: TGTGCCAGCTCCGAAGGGGGGAGCTCCTACAATGAGCAGTTCTTC.

This clonotype was seen a handful of times. The rearrangement uses TRBV27 and TRBJ2-5, with D perhaps TRBD2 (5 bases). CDR3 length equals 14 residues. Germline values: CDR1 MNHEY, CDR2 SMNVEV (reference sequence). V lost 3 bases and J 4 bases, leaving 12 bases between the germline ends. The CDR3 here is CASSLYGNAETQYF. The CDR3 region has the DNA TGTGCCAGCAGTTTGTACGGGAATGCAGAGACCCAGTACTTC.

The chain employs TRBV9 and TRBJ1-6; the D is unclear. The length of the CDR3 is 17 residues. From germline, CDR1 is SGDLS and CDR2 YYNGEE. Deletions cut 3 bases from V and 7 bases from J, with 20 bases between. This CDR3 is CASSEAGLAALNSPLHF. The CDR3 DNA reads as TGTGCCAGCAGCGAGGCCGGTTTGGCAGCACTCAATTCACCCCTCCACTTT.

The chain uses TRBV29-1 and TRBJ2-5; D is unresolved. CDR1 and CDR2 from the germline V gene are SQVTM and ANQGSEA. This CDR3 is 11 amino acids long. Trimming took off 6 bases at V and 5 bases at J, with 10 bases between the two ends. CDR3 coding DNA: TGCAGCGTCGAGCGTCGGGAGACCCAGTACTTC. Amino acids: CSVERRETQYF.

The rearrangement joins TRBV4-2 to TRBJ2-7; TRBD2 agrees at 12 bases. CDR1 and CDR2 (germline): LGHNA, YNFKEQ. J gave up 3 bases and V 4 bases, and 7 bases lay outside the gene matches. This CDR3 region has 16 residues. CDR3 protein: CASSREQTSGSYEQYF. CDR3 sequence (DNA): TGTGCCAGCAGCCGCGAGCAGACTAGCGGGAGCTACGAGCAGTACTTC.

The chain recombines TRBV5-1 with TRBJ2-7; TRBD2 aligns across 8 bases. The CDR3 is 15 residues long. V lost 2 bases and J lost 3; bases outside the gene matches: 7. Germline-derived CDR1 and CDR2 are SGHRS and YFSETQ. The CDR3 DNA follows: TGCGCCAGCAGCTTTGCGGTAGCGGGGAACTACGAGCAGTACTTC. As protein: CASSFAVAGNYEQYF. The full variable domain, its missing parts supplied by reference TRBV5-1 and TRBJ2-7, is KAGVTQTPRYLIKTRGQQVTLSCSPISGHRSVSWYQQTPGQGLQFLFEYFSETQRNKGNFPGRFSGRQFSNSRSEMNVSTLELGDSALYLCASSFAVAGNYEQYFGPGTRLTVT.

The CDR3 here is CASSVFEENYGYTF. The CDR3 coding sequence is TGTGCCAGCAGTGTTTTTGAGGAAAACTATGGCTACACCTTC. This chain links TRBV6-1 with TRBJ1-2; D not certain. The CDR3 covers 14 residues. Trimming removed 4 bases at V and 2 bases at J, with 11 bases between. CDR1 and CDR2 from the germline V gene are MNHNS and SASEGT.

The gene calls are TRBV12-3 or TRBV12-4 and TRBJ1-2; D is possibly TRBD1 (5 bases). V was pared by 5 bases and J by 5 bases, with 12 bases between. This CDR3 spans 13 amino acids. CDR3 residues: CASSVGGEYGYTF. CDR3 bases: TGTGCCAGCAGTGTGGGGGGGGAATATGGCTACACCTTC.

This clonotype was detected only a few times. V and J are TRBV20-1 and TRBJ2-1; no firm D call. This CDR3 contains 11 residues. V was clipped by 3 bases and J by 4 bases, with 4 bases between them. Germline V lookup: CDR1 DFQATT, CDR2 SNEGSKA (reference sequence). The CDR3 spells CSASTYNEQFF. In DNA, the CDR3 is TGCAGTGCTAGTACATACAATGAGCAGTTCTTC.

This clonotype was seen many times. This chain uses TRBV15 with TRBJ1-1; 11 bases line up with TRBD1. Germline assignment: CDR1 LNHNV and CDR2 YYDKDF (reference sequence). The CDR3 sequence is 17 residues long. With 0 bases clipped from V and 4 bases from J, the junction kept 7 bases outside the gene matches. DNA of the CDR3: TGTGCCACCAGCAGAGAAGGGACAGGGGGACTTCGCACTGAAGCTTTCTTT. Protein product: CATSREGTGGLRTEAFF. The variable domain in full, completed from reference TRBV15 and TRBJ1-1, reads DAMVIQNPRYQVTQFGKPVTLSCSQTLNHNVMYWYQQKSSQAPKLLFHYYDKDFNNEADTPDNFQSRRPNTSFCFLDIRSPGLGDTAMYLCATSREGTGGLRTEAFFGQGTRLTVV.

This clonotype was seen a handful of times. This chain uses TRBV25-1 with TRBJ1-2, with a weak D call TRBD1 (5 bases). Looked up from germline, CDR1 is MGHDK and CDR2 is SYGVNS. The CDR3 consists of 11 residues. Trimming stripped 4 bases from V and 10 bases from J, with 10 bases between. CDR3 DNA sequence: TGTGCCAGCAGTGGAACAGGAAACTACACCTTC. Its protein is CASSGTGNYTF.

This clonotype appeared many times. The rearrangement links TRBV28 to TRBJ1-1; D is possibly TRBD1 (5 bases). This CDR3 has 14 residues. The germline V gene encodes CDR1 MDHEN and CDR2 SYDVKM. Trimming shortened V by 8 bases and J by 3 bases, and 16 bases separated the two germline ends. CDR3 sequence: CASQGRRGHTEAFF. The CDR3 bases are TGTGCCAGCCAGGGTCGTAGGGGACACACTGAAGCTTTCTTT.

In this sample, this clonotype turned up many times. This rearrangement joins TRBV12-3 or TRBV12-4 to TRBJ2-7; D is uncertain. Trimming pared 3 bases from V and 6 bases from J, leaving 9 bases between. The CDR3 extends over 12 amino acids. The CDR3 region is CASSLGISEQYF. CDR3 coding DNA: TGTGCCAGCAGTTTGGGAATCTCCGAGCAGTACTTC.

The CDR3 coding sequence is TGTGCCTGGAGGCCAGATGGTGGCTACGAGCAGTACGTC. It encodes CAWRPDGGYEQYV. This chain links TRBV30 with TRBJ2-7, with D unresolved. CDR1 is GTSNPN, CDR2 SVGIG, per germline (reference sequence). V was cut by 3 bases and J by 3 bases, with 12 bases left in between. This CDR3 contains 13 residues.

This clonotype was recorded a few times. The chain links TRBV6-1 to TRBJ2-7; 9 nucleotides align to TRBD1. The CDR3 runs to 15 residues. V was clipped by 6 bases and J by 4 bases; unmatched bases: 10. The germline V gene has CDR1 MNHNS and CDR2 SASEGT. CDR3 nucleotides: TGTGCCAGCAGCGGGGGGTATGGACAGGGGTACGAGCAGTACGTC. This encodes CASSGGYGQGYEQYV.